This T cell receptor (beta chain) was recorded in a study of early T cells in non-severe SARS-CoV-2 infection. The CDR3 totals 13 residues. CDR1 and CDR2 from the germline V gene are DFQATT and SNEGSKA (reference sequence). V was shortened by 6 bases and J by 5 bases, with 14 bases between the two germline ends. The table lists this clonotype with a few counts. Attachment of unique molecular identifiers to individual cDNA molecules was performed. TCRdb passed the 5' RACE reads through MiXCR, listing each CDR3 protein once. The table has 30,000 to 40,000 distinct CDR3 sequences, 4.5% to 6% seen once; the top ten hold roughly 22%.

The chain uses TRBV20-1 and TRBJ1-5; the D gene is possibly TRBD1 (6 bases). The origin of this receptor is an adult who was a healthcare worker with PCR-confirmed SARS-CoV-2 infection or an uninfected control (not recorded which). Sequencing input: whole blood. This CDR3 is CSALIGGDQPQHF. The CDR3 DNA sequence: TGCAGTGCCCTCATAGGGGGGGATCAGCCCCAGCATTTT.